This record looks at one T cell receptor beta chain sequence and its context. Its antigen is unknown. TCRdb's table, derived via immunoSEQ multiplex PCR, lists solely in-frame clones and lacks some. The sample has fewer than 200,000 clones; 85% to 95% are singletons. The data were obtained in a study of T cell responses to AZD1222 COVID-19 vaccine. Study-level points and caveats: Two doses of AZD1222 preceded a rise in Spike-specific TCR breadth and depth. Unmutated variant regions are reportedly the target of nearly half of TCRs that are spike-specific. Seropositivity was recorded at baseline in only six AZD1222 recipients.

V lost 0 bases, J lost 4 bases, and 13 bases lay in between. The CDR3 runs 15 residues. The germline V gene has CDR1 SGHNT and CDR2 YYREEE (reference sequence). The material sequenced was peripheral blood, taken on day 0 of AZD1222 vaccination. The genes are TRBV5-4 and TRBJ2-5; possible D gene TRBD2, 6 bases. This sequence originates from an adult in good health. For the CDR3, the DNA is TGTGCCAGCAGCTTGGGGACTCTAGCGCGAGAGACCCAGTACTTC. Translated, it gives CASSLGTLARETQYF.